This T cell receptor beta chain came from a study of spatial heterogeneity in lung cancer. Documented time point: sample taken at primary tumor resection. Tumor, nontumor lung or frozen PBMC supplied whole RNA, sequenced without sorting. The germline CDR1 and CDR2 sequences are MNHEY and SVGEGT. Between the trimmed V and J ends, which lost 2 bases and 4 bases, there was a span of 8 bases. CDR3 length: 13 amino acids. A few counts support this clonotype. In TCRdb, the 5' RACE reads were re-called with MiXCR into one record per CDR3 protein. Of roughly 8,000 distinct CDR3 sequences in the sample, approximately 5.4% are singletons; the top ten hold approximately 39%.

The chain is built from TRBV6-2 or TRBV6-3 and TRBJ1-1; maybe TRBD1 (5 bases). This TCR was recovered from a male donor with early-stage non-small cell lung cancer. The sample was PBMCs, taken at surgery. CDR3 coding DNA: TGTGCCAGCAGTTACGGGGCCCTCACTGAAGCTTTCTTT. Translated, it gives CASSYGALTEAFF.